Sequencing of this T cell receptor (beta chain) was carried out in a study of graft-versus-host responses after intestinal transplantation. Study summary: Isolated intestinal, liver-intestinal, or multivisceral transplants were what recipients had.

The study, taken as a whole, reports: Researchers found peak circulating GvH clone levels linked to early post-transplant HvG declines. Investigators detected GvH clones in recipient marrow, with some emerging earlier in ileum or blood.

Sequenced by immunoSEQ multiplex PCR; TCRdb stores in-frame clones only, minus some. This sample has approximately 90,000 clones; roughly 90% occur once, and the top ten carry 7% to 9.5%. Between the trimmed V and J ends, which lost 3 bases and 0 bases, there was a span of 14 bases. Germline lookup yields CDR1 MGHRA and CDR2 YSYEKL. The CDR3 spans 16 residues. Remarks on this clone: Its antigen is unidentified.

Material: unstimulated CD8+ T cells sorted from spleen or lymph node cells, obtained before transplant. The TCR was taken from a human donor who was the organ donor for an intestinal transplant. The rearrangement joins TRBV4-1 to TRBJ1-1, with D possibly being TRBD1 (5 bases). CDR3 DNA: TGCGCCAGCAGCCATTTTTGGGGACCACTGAACACTGAAGCTTTCTTT. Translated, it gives CASSHFWGPLNTEAFF.